This TCR beta chain was identified during a study of CD8 T cells in ankylosing spondylitis. General study results and limits: Existing reports had already noted some motif variants in reactive arthritis synovial fluid and blood. Typical of ankylosing spondylitis blood, it appeared, was a TCR beta motif of fewer than ten highly homologous variants. The study looked at matched synovial fluid samples from ankylosing spondylitis patients. Disease-linked clones were reported to be significantly enriched there. As for the disease-linked clones, they showed a CD8+ phenotype and occurred at relatively low frequencies in peripheral blood.

This clonotype has ten or more counts. Antigen specificity is unknown. Using its own MiXCR run on the 5' RACE reads, TCRdb lists one record per CDR3 protein. The data hold 25,000 to 35,000 distinct CDR3 sequences, with more than 5.5% observed a single time. CDR1 and CDR2 from the germline V gene are SGHRS and YFSETQ. The V and J ends lost 4 bases and 3 bases, in that order; junction bases with no gene match: 8. This CDR3 has 15 amino acids. V usage is TRBV5-1 and J usage is TRBJ2-7; 9 positions agree with TRBD1. The receptor was derived from a male donor with ankylosing spondylitis or in good health (not recorded which). Sequenced input: blood, either unsorted or a sorted T cell fraction (not recorded which). DNA for the CDR3: TGCGCCAGCAGCCCGAGACAGGGGGGTGACTACGAGCAGTACTTC. Amino acids: CASSPRQGGDYEQYF. The full variable domain, with the rest looked up from reference TRBV5-1 and TRBJ2-7, is KAGVTQTPRYLIKTRGQQVTLSCSPISGHRSVSWYQQTPGQGLQFLFEYFSETQRNKGNFPGRFSGRQFSNSRSEMNVSTLELGDSALYLCASSPRQGGDYEQYFGPGTRLTVT.